Sequencing of this T cell receptor beta chain was carried out in a study of regulatory T cells in long-lasting Graves disease. This CDR3 comprises 13 residues. Germline CDR1 and CDR2: SEHNR and FQNEAQ (reference sequence). Study-wide results and caveats: TRBV28, TRBJ1-2 and TRBJ2-5 were segments that persistent disease favored. Whereas 950 to 1,000 public clonotypes were shared by new patients, persistent patients shared more, at 2,500 to 3,000.

This clonotype was counted only a few times. What it binds is unknown. With a far larger clone one base away, a read error is the likely cause. Sequencing libraries for TCR beta were prepared with iRepertoire HTBI primers and Arm-PCR of CDR3 regions. TCRdb called the multiplex PCR reads again in MiXCR, with one record for every CDR3 protein. The sample gives roughly 430,000 distinct CDR3 sequences, about 16% of which show up once; over 8.5% is in the top ten. The time point here: newly diagnosed GD, antithyroid drugs for less than 3 months. Scientists built the TCR library using RNA that was extracted from PBMCs. The patient group derived from an endocrinology department in Xi'an, China. EDTA tubes were used for drawing about 9 milliliters of peripheral blood. These same records also appear under a second study, on T cells in Graves' hyperthyroidism and ophthalmopathy.

V and J are TRBV7-9 and TRBJ2-3; D might be TRBD2 (5 bases). The DNA matches TRBJ2-7 better at its end, which makes the J call doubtful. Sequencing was performed on peripheral blood mononuclear cells (PBMCs), taken at new diagnosis, from a patient treated with antithyroid drugs. The TCR sequence derives from a woman aged 30 to 39 with Graves disease. The CDR3 DNA follows: TGTGCCTTAGAGGGCCGCTCCTCCTACGAGCAGTACTTC. As protein: CALEGRSSYEQYF.